Below are 21 T cell receptor beta chains sequenced from a single sample in a study of blood T cells in healthy people across ages. A second roughly 6 to 12 cycle PCR used barcoded and J-beta primers. In TCRdb, the 5' RACE reads were re-called with MiXCR into one record per CDR3 protein. This table has more than 600,000 distinct CDR3 sequences, around 25% appearing once. The same specimen was also included in a second study, on T cells of mothers and their children.

Material for sequencing was blood. The origin of the receptors is a boy aged 5 to 17 in good health.

This clonotype appeared a few times. The J gene is TRBJ1-3, the V gene TRBV2, with a tentative D call TRBD1 (5 bases). Deletions cut 8 bases from V and 0 bases from J, with 11 bases between. The CDR3 is 14 residues long. Germline CDR1 reads SNHLY; CDR2 reads FYNNEI. The DNA for the CDR3 is TGTGCCAGCGGGGCGGGGCCCTCTGGAAACACCATATATTTT. Amino acids: CASGAGPSGNTIYF.

A few counts support this clonotype. The CDR3 protein is CASRSTGTSVSYEQYF. The CDR3 coding sequence is TGTGCCAGCAGAAGCACCGGGACTAGCGTTTCCTACGAGCAGTACTTC. V gene TRBV11-2 combines with J gene TRBJ2-7, with TRBD2 identical over 10 bases. Germline V gives CDR1 SGHAT, CDR2 FQNNGV. The V gene end was trimmed by 6 bases and the J gene end by 1 base; junction bases not matched to a gene: 9. The CDR3 loop spans 16 amino acids.

The rearrangement uses TRBV9 and TRBJ2-1; D uncertain. CDR1 is SGDLS, CDR2 YYNGEE, per germline. The CDR3 is 15 amino acids. V gave up 2 bases and J gave up 0 bases, with 9 bases separating them. The CDR3 DNA follows: TGTGCCAGCAGCGTTGGAGCGAGCTCCTACAATGAGCAGTTCTTC. It is translated as CASSVGASSYNEQFF.

V gene TRBV10-2 combines with J gene TRBJ2-5; 7 bases fit TRBD1. The end of the DNA is better explained by TRBJ2-1, so the J call may be wrong. Germline CDR1 is WSHSY and CDR2 is SAAADI. The CDR3 has 13 residues. The CDR3 region is CASRGTAYNEQFF. The CDR3 region has the DNA TGCGCCAGCAGAGGGACAGCTTACAATGAGCAGTTCTTC.

This chain uses TRBV5-1 with TRBJ2-4; D unresolved. Germline-derived CDR1 and CDR2 are SGHRS and YFSETQ. V lost 0 bases, J lost 0 bases, and 7 bases lay in between. The CDR3 runs to 15 residues. The CDR3 is CASSLGAVAKNIQYF. CDR3 nucleotides: TGCGCCAGCAGCTTGGGGGCAGTAGCCAAAAACATTCAGTACTTC. Looking up the rest from reference TRBV5-1 and TRBJ2-4 gives the full variable domain: KAGVTQTPRYLIKTRGQQVTLSCSPISGHRSVSWYQQTPGQGLQFLFEYFSETQRNKGNFPGRFSGRQFSNSRSEMNVSTLELGDSALYLCASSLGAVAKNIQYFGAGTRLSVL.

The sample holds a few counts of this clonotype. V is TRBV27 and J is TRBJ2-2; 7 bases match TRBD2. Trimming removed 2 bases from V and 10 bases from J; junction bases left unmatched: 13. The CDR3 is made up of 16 amino acids. The V gene's germline CDR1 is MNHEY and CDR2 SMNVEV (reference sequence). CDR3 amino acids: CASSLEASGLREELFF. For the CDR3, the DNA is TGTGCCAGCAGTTTAGAGGCTAGCGGCCTACGGGAGGAGCTGTTTTTT.

The chain employs TRBV5-6 and TRBJ2-3; D ambiguous. The CDR3 covers 15 residues. Germline CDR1 SGHDT, CDR2 YYEEEE. V was clipped by 0 bases and J by 0 bases, with 8 bases between them. The CDR3 loop reads CASSLVSLSTDTQYF. In DNA, the CDR3 is TGTGCCAGCAGCTTGGTATCTTTAAGCACAGATACGCAGTATTTT. Full variable domain (rest looked up from reference TRBV5-6 and TRBJ2-3): DAGVTQSPTHLIKTRGQQVTLRCSPKSGHDTVSWYQQALGQGPQFIFQYYEEEERQRGNFPDRFSGHQFPNYSSELNVNALLLGDSALYLCASSLVSLSTDTQYFGPGTRLTVL.

The rearrangement joins TRBV10-3 to TRBJ2-5; weak D call: TRBD1 (6 bases). The CDR3 runs 15 residues. V was trimmed by 0 bases and J by 3 bases, leaving 11 bases between them. The V gene's germline CDR1 is ENHRY and CDR2 SYGVKD. In DNA, the CDR3 is TGTGCCATCAGTGAGTCGCCAGGGGCCGAAGAGACCCAGTACTTC. This sequence encodes CAISESPGAEETQYF.

This clonotype was counted only a few times. The gene calls are TRBV4-2 and TRBJ2-5, with 8 positions matching TRBD1. The J call may not be correct, given that the DNA end is closer to TRBJ2-7. This CDR3 comprises 14 residues. From germline, CDR1 is LGHNA and CDR2 YNFKEQ. CDR3 nucleotide sequence: TGTGCCAGCAGCCAAAGCGACAGGGGCAACGAGCAGTACTTC. This sequence encodes CASSQSDRGNEQYF.

The chain couples TRBV6-6 to TRBJ1-1; unclear D gene. Trimming left V 5 bases short and J 4 bases short, with 20 bases between. Germline V gives CDR1 MNHNY, CDR2 SVGAGI (reference sequence). The CDR3 totals 16 residues. CDR3 amino acids: CASSPSAGKRGTEAFF. Here the CDR3 DNA reads TGTGCCAGCAGTCCTTCCGCCGGGAAACGGGGCACTGAAGCTTTCTTT.

This clonotype was recorded a few times. The gene calls are TRBV7-2 and TRBJ2-3; no clear D gene. This CDR3 region has 14 residues. Germline CDR1 is SGHTA and CDR2 is FQGNSA. Trimming removed 2 bases from V and 6 bases from J, with 12 bases in between. Here the CDR3 DNA reads TGTGCCAGCAGCTTACGACCAGACACTGATACGCAGTATTTT. It codes for CASSLRPDTDTQYF. Together with reference TRBV7-2 and TRBJ2-3, the CDR3 gives the full variable domain: GAGVSQSPSNKVTEKGKDVELRCDPISGHTALYWYRQSLGQGLEFLIYFQGNSAPDKSGLPSDRFSAERTGGSVSTLTIQRTQQEDSAVYLCASSLRPDTDTQYFGPGTRLTVL.

The V and J genes are TRBV20-1 and TRBJ2-5, with D perhaps matching TRBD1 (6 bases). The CDR3 is 15 residues long. Germline CDR1 is DFQATT and CDR2 is SNEGSKA (reference sequence). The V end lost 8 bases, the J end lost 8 bases, and 27 bases lay between the germline ends. CDR3 sequence (DNA): TGCAGTACAAAAATCCCAGGAGGCAGGACAGTCACCCAGTACTTC. This encodes CSTKIPGGRTVTQYF.

V usage is TRBV12-3 or TRBV12-4 and J usage is TRBJ2-2; D ambiguous. Deletions cut 6 bases from V and 8 bases from J, with 7 bases between. CDR3 length: 11 residues. In DNA form, the CDR3 reads TGTGCCAGCAGATCCTTGGGGGAGCTGTTTTTT. This translates into CASRSLGELFF.

CDR3 amino acids: CASRPVGSAGELFF. The CDR3 DNA is TGTGCCAGCCGGCCCGTTGGTTCAGCCGGGGAGCTGTTTTTT. The rearrangement joins TRBV14 to TRBJ2-2, with D hard to call. CDR3 length: 14 amino acids. V lost 8 bases and J lost 6, with 16 bases in between. Germline V CDR1 and CDR2: SGHDN, FVKESK.

The J gene is TRBJ1-2, the V gene TRBV6-5; D is uncertain. V gave up 5 bases and J gave up 1 base, with 8 bases separating them. CDR3 size: 13 residues. Germline V gives CDR1 MNHEY, CDR2 SVGAGI. The CDR3 protein is CASSRRGNYGYTF. The CDR3 nucleotides are TGTGCCAGCAGTCGACGGGGTAACTATGGCTACACCTTC.

This clonotype was counted a few times. The rearrangement uses TRBV12-3 or TRBV12-4 and TRBJ2-5; the D gene is possibly TRBD2 (6 bases). The J call may be wrong; the DNA end is better matched by TRBJ2-7. The CDR3 is 12 amino acids. The CDR3 bases are TGTGCCAGCGGGGAGGTAGTGTACGAGCAGTACTTC. It specifies CASGEVVYEQYF.

The rearrangement uses TRBV29-1 and TRBJ2-2; D is ambiguous. CDR3 length: 12 residues. The germline V gene has CDR1 SQVTM and CDR2 ANQGSEA. V was trimmed by 0 bases and J by 8 bases, leaving 7 bases between them. CDR3 bases: TGCAGCGTTGAAGAGTGGGGTGGGGAGCTGTTTTTT. It encodes CSVEEWGGELFF.

A few counts support this clonotype. This rearrangement joins TRBV6-5 to TRBJ2-4; 7 positions agree with TRBD1. Germline CDR1 and CDR2: MNHEY and SVGAGI. This CDR3 is built from 11 residues. The V segment lost 6 bases and the J segment 13 bases; nucleotides outside the gene matches: 6. The CDR3 nucleotides are TGTGCCAGCAGCACCGACAGGGAACAGTACTTC. Its protein is CASSTDREQYF.

This clonotype was recorded a few times. This chain connects TRBV5-1 to TRBJ2-5, with 10 bases aligning to TRBD1. The J segment lost 1 base and the V segment lost 3 bases, leaving 0 bases of the junction unmatched. The germline gives CDR1 SGHRS, CDR2 YFSETQ. This CDR3 comprises 14 residues. The CDR3 nucleotides read TGCGCCAGCAGCTGGGACAGGGGCCAAGAGACCCAGTACTTC. This sequence encodes CASSWDRGQETQYF.

This clonotype turned up a few times. This chain connects TRBV12-3 or TRBV12-4 to TRBJ1-5; tentatively, D is TRBD1 (5 bases). V lost 4 bases, J lost 3 bases, and 13 bases lay in between. The CDR3 loop spans 15 amino acids. The CDR3 DNA is TGTGCCAGCAGTTCTAACCGGGGGAACAATCAGCCCCAGCATTTT. Its protein is CASSSNRGNNQPQHF.

The CDR3: CSVAMQGYIQYF. The CDR3 nucleotides are TGCAGCGTTGCAATGCAGGGGTACATTCAGTACTTC. The gene calls are TRBV29-1 and TRBJ2-4; D perhaps matches TRBD1 (6 bases). Germline lookup yields CDR1 SQVTM and CDR2 ANQGSEA. Trimming stripped 4 bases from V and 8 bases from J, with 12 bases between. The CDR3 length is 12 residues. Drawing the rest from reference TRBV29-1 and TRBJ2-4, the complete variable domain is SAVISQKPSRDICQRGTSLTIQCQVDSQVTMMFWYRQQPGQSLTLIATANQGSEATYESGFVIDKFPISRPNLTFSTLTVSNMSPEDSSIYLCSVAMQGYIQYFGAGTRLSVL.